Below are 13 T cell receptor beta chains sequenced from a single sample in a study of blood T cell repertoires in COVID-19. Data came from immunoSEQ multiplex PCR; TCRdb stores just in-frame clones and leaves some out. Seen here are tens of thousands of clones, approximately 89% observed once, and the top ten hold roughly 3.5%. Sequenced sample: peripheral blood. The receptors were gathered from a man between 60 and 75 years old with acute or convalescent COVID-19.

The chain uses TRBV11-2 and TRBJ1-4, with TRBD1 identical over 7 bases. Trimming took 6 bases from V and 4 from J; bases not matched to a gene: 5. The CDR3 extends over 14 amino acids. Germline values: CDR1 SGHAT, CDR2 FQNNGV. CDR3 nucleotide sequence: TGTGCCAGCAGTGGACAGGTGGATAATGAAAAACTGTTTTTT. It codes for CASSGQVDNEKLFF. The full variable domain, completed using reference TRBV11-2 and TRBJ1-4, is EAGVAQSPRYKIIEKRQSVAFWCNPISGHATLYWYQQILGQGPKLLIQFQNNGVVDDSQLPKDRFSAERLKGVDSTLKIQPAKLEDSAVYLCASSGQVDNEKLFFGSGTQLSVL.

This chain connects TRBV5-1 to TRBJ1-2, with D unclear. V shed 0 bases and J shed 0 bases, with 15 bases lying between them. There are 17 residues in the CDR3. The V gene's germline CDR1 is SGHRS and CDR2 YFSETQ. CDR3 in DNA: TGCGCCAGCAGCTTGGGAGGCGGGCAGATAGCTAACTATGGCTACACCTTC. Its translation: CASSLGGGQIANYGYTF.

The genes are TRBV18 and TRBJ2-1, with D tentatively TRBD1 (5 bases). The ends were cut back, 1 base at V and 2 bases at J, with 6 bases in the middle. The CDR3 consists of 14 residues. Germline V CDR1 and CDR2: KGHSH, LQKENI. The CDR3 sequence: CASSPQGTYNEQFF. The CDR3 DNA is TGTGCCAGCTCACCACAGGGGACCTACAATGAGCAGTTCTTC.

This sequence joins TRBV19 and TRBJ2-6, with 7 bases matching TRBD2. The CDR3 has 18 residues. V trimming: 4 bases; J trimming: 0 bases; junction bases outside the gene matches: 9. Germline-derived CDR1 and CDR2 are LNHDA and SQIVND (reference sequence). CDR3 coding DNA: TGTGCCAGTAGTAAGGATGGGAGGGGCGGCTCTGGGGCCAACGTCCTGACTTTC. Encoded protein: CASSKDGRGGSGANVLTF. The full variable domain, its missing parts supplied by reference TRBV19 and TRBJ2-6, is DGGITQSPKYLFRKEGQNVTLSCEQNLNHDAMYWYRQDPGQGLRLIYYSQIVNDFQKGDIAEGYSVSREKKESFPLTVTSAQKNPTAFYLCASSKDGRGGSGANVLTFGAGSRLTVL.

This sequence joins TRBV5-1 and TRBJ2-5, with 10 bases matching TRBD1. The germline gives CDR1 SGHRS, CDR2 YFSETQ. J was trimmed by 1 base and V by 0 bases; bases with no gene match: 6. The CDR3 covers 17 residues. CDR3 region: CASSLGRTGGIQETQYF. Written as DNA, the CDR3 is TGCGCCAGCAGCTTGGGTAGGACAGGGGGTATCCAAGAGACCCAGTACTTC.

The rearrangement joins TRBV6-6 to TRBJ2-7; the D gene is possibly TRBD1 (6 bases). V dropped 4 bases and J dropped 5 bases, with 12 bases sitting between them. CDR3 length equals 13 residues. Germline values: CDR1 MNHNY, CDR2 SVGAGI (reference sequence). The CDR3 protein is CASSSWDINEQYV. DNA for the CDR3: TGTGCCAGCAGTTCCTGGGACATCAACGAGCAGTACGTC.

The chain couples TRBV19 to TRBJ1-2, with TRBD1 identical over 10 bases. The CDR3 is 14 amino acids. V lost 4 bases to trimming and J lost 6 bases; unmatched junction nucleotides: 5. The germline gives CDR1 LNHDA, CDR2 SQIVND (reference sequence). CDR3 residues: CASSTGQGFDGYTF. The CDR3 region has the DNA TGTGCCAGTAGTACGGGACAGGGGTTCGATGGCTACACCTTC.

The chain employs TRBV30 and TRBJ2-1; possible D gene TRBD2, 5 bases. Deletions cut 1 base from V and 10 bases from J, with 11 bases between. The CDR3 is made up of 12 amino acids. The germline V gene encodes CDR1 GTSNPN and CDR2 SVGIG (reference sequence). CDR3 in amino acids: CAWSGGRGEQFF. DNA for the CDR3: TGTGCCTGGAGTGGAGGGAGAGGCGAGCAGTTCTTC.

V is TRBV18 and J is TRBJ1-6; 11 bases are shared with TRBD1. The V gene's germline CDR1 is KGHSH and CDR2 LQKENI. This CDR3 spans 14 amino acids. V lost 3 bases and J lost 13; bases outside the gene matches: 5. The CDR3 DNA sequence: TGTGCCAGCTCACCTGGACAGGGGGCGTGGCCCCTCCACTTT. It codes for CASSPGQGAWPLHF.

V usage is TRBV4-1 and J usage is TRBJ1-1; TRBD1 matches 7 bases. CDR3 length: 16 amino acids. Germline V CDR1 and CDR2: MGHRA, YSYEKL. The V segment lost 4 bases and the J segment 0 bases; nucleotides outside the gene matches: 8. This CDR3 reads CASSPQGSPLNTEAFF. The CDR3, as DNA: TGCGCCAGCAGCCCACAGGGGTCCCCTTTGAACACTGAAGCTTTCTTT.

The chain carries TRBV5-4 and TRBJ1-1, with a weak D call TRBD1 (6 bases). Germline V gene data show CDR1 as SGHNT and CDR2 as YYREEE (reference sequence). The CDR3 runs to 15 residues. V lost 4 bases to trimming and J lost 1 base, with 14 bases between them. In DNA, the CDR3 is TGTGCCAGCAGCCCCGGCCCACAGGGGAACACTGAAGCTTTCTTT. Residues: CASSPGPQGNTEAFF.

The V and J genes are TRBV5-1 and TRBJ1-4; 10 bases are a match to TRBD1. V gave up 7 bases and J gave up 5 bases; unmatched junction bases: 2. This CDR3 spans 13 amino acids. Germline values: CDR1 SGHRS, CDR2 YFSETQ. The CDR3 region is CASRTGGNEKLFF. CDR3 in DNA: TGCGCCAGCCGGACAGGGGGGAATGAAAAACTGTTTTTT.

The CDR3 region is CASSIGAVLQETQYF. The DNA of the CDR3 is TGTGCCAGTAGTATAGGGGCAGTCTTACAAGAGACCCAGTACTTC. The rearrangement links TRBV19 to TRBJ2-5; D unclear. V was pared by 1 base and J by 2 bases, with 11 bases between. Germline CDR1 reads LNHDA; CDR2 reads SQIVND (reference sequence). The CDR3 covers 15 residues.